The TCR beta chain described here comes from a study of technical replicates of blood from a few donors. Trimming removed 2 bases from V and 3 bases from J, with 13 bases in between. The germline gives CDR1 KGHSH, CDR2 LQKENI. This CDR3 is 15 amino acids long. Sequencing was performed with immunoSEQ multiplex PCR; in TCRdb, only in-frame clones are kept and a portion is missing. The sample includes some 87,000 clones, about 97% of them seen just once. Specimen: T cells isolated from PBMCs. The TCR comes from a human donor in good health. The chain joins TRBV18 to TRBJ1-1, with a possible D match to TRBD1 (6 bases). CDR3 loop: CASSPAQGFDTEAFF. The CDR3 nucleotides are TGTGCCAGCTCACCAGCTCAGGGGTTCGACACTGAAGCTTTCTTT.